The rows below give T cell receptor beta chains drawn from one sample of a study of human T cells and chemical hapten exposure. MiXCR, applied by TCRdb to the RACE reads, yields one record per CDR3 protein. This repertoire shows more than 80,000 distinct CDR3 sequences, over 6% found once; its top ten account for roughly 1.6%. The sample consisted of whole blood, taken in connection with sensitization to the hapten diphenylcyclopropenone (DPC). The receptors come from a young woman with alopecia areata. Some clones in this sample may be carry-over from other donors' samples. Each CDR3 is given with its conserved first and last residue. D genes are given only for firm matches. Clone sizes are given selectively: once, few, many, or a class where the clone is expanded.

v_call,j_call,clone_size,d_call,cdr3_nt,cdr3_aa
TRBV6-4,TRBJ1-2,few,TRBD1,TGTGCCAGCAGTGAACCGGGACAGGGGACTGATGGCTACACCTTC,CASSEPGQGTDGYTF
TRBV20-1,TRBJ1-1,-,TRBD1,TGCAGTGCGATCATACAGGGGTGGGGCACTGAAGCTTTCTTT,CSAIIQGWGTEAFF
TRBV6-6,TRBJ2-5,-,TRBD2,TGTGCCAGCCGTCGCGGGGGGGCCCTAGAGACCCAGTACTTC,CASRRGGALETQYF
TRBV10-3,TRBJ2-7,many,TRBD2,TGTGCCATCAGTGAGGCCGAAGGGACTACCTACGAGCAGTACTTC,CAISEAEGTTYEQYF
TRBV29-1,TRBJ1-2,-,TRBD1,TGCAGCGTTTACGGGACAGAGAACTATGGCTACACCTTC,CSVYGTENYGYTF
TRBV6-5,TRBJ1-2,many,-,TGTGCCAGCAGCATGCGCCAGGGGTACTTTAGTGGCTACACCTTC,CASSMRQGYFSGYTF
TRBV3-1,TRBJ1-5,few,-,TGTGCCAGCAGCCAACGACTAGGCGATCAGCCCCAGCATTTT,CASSQRLGDQPQHF
TRBV27,TRBJ2-6,few,-,TGTGCCAGCAGTTTGAGTTACCTTATCTCTGGGGCCAACGTCCTGACTTTC,CASSLSYLISGANVLTF
TRBV2,TRBJ1-3,-,-,TGTGCCAGCAGTGACCGCAGAACCTCTGGAAACACCATATATTTT,CASSDRRTSGNTIYF
TRBV4-1,TRBJ2-7,few,-,TGCGCCAGCAGCCAAGCCGGGCCACTTCCCTACGAGCAGTACTTC,CASSQAGPLPYEQYF
TRBV7-2,TRBJ1-5,many,-,TGTGCCAGCAGCTCTACAACCTCTAGCGATCAGCCCCAGCATTTT,CASSSTTSSDQPQHF
TRBV20-1,TRBJ2-5,few,-,TGCAGTGCTGGGCTAGGGGAAGAGACCCAGTACTTC,CSAGLGEETQYF
TRBV6-1,TRBJ2-1,-,TRBD1,TGTGCCAGCAGCGCAGCCACAGGGGGGAGGAACAATGAGCAGTTCTTC,CASSAATGGRNNEQFF
TRBV5-4,TRBJ1-4,few,TRBD1,TGTGCCAGCAGCTTGAGTGCAGGGGGAGGAAAACTGTTTTTT,CASSLSAGGGKLFF
TRBV7-9,TRBJ1-5,many,-,TGTGCCAGCAGCTTATACGGGGGTTCGGGCCCCCAGCATTTT,CASSLYGGSGPQHF
TRBV30,TRBJ1-1,many,TRBD1,TGTGCCTGGAGTGCAGGGGGGGACACTGAAGCTTTCTTT,CAWSAGGDTEAFF
TRBV6-1,TRBJ1-6,-,-,TGTGCCAGCAGTTCGGGACCAAATTCACCCCTCCACTTT,CASSSGPNSPLHF
TRBV7-9,TRBJ1-1,many,-,TGTGCCAGCAGCTTAGTCGGTAGGGCTGAAGCTTTCTTT,CASSLVGRAEAFF
TRBV2,TRBJ1-5,few,-,TGTGCCAGCAGCGTCGAAGGACAGAGCAATCAGCCCCAGCATTTT,CASSVEGQSNQPQHF
TRBV11-1,TRBJ2-6,few,-,TGTGCCAGTGGGCCGGGGACGGGGGCCAACGTCCTGACTTTC,CASGPGTGANVLTF
TRBV24-1,TRBJ1-1,many,-,TGTGCCACCAGTGACGATCGACAGCGGGACACTGAAGCTTTCTTT,CATSDDRQRDTEAFF
TRBV3-1,TRBJ1-4,-,-,TGTGCCAGCAGCCTACGTCCGAATGGAAAACTGTTTTTT,CASSLRPNGKLFF
TRBV5-1,TRBJ2-1,-,-,TGCGCCAGCAGCCTTGTAGGGCGCGGTTACAACAATGAGCAGTTCTTC,CASSLVGRGYNNEQFF
TRBV25-1,TRBJ1-3,-,TRBD1,TGTGCCAGTAGGACCGGGACAGCCTCAAATTTCTCTGGAAACACCATATATTTT,CASRTGTASNFSGNTIYF
TRBV19,TRBJ2-1,-,-,TGTGCCAGTAGACCAGGGGGGAATGAGCAGTTCTTC,CASRPGGNEQFF
TRBV7-2,TRBJ2-1,many,TRBD2,TGTGCCAGCAGCCAACGCGCAACTAGCGGGGGAAACAATGAGCAGTTCTTC,CASSQRATSGGNNEQFF
TRBV18,TRBJ2-3,-,-,TGTGCCAGCTCACCACCCTCTCGGGTCACAGATACGCAGTATTTT,CASSPPSRVTDTQYF
TRBV15,TRBJ2-3,-,-,TGTGCCACCAGCAGAGATCTAACAGGCCAAAAAAGCACAGATACGCAGTATTTT,CATSRDLTGQKSTDTQYF
TRBV7-6,TRBJ2-1,-,-,TGTGCCAGCAGTTCACAGATGGAGCAGTTCTTC,CASSSQMEQFF
TRBV4-2,TRBJ1-2,few,-,TGTGCCAGCAGCCAAGATCGAGAGTCCCCGGGGATTACTAGCCTCTCAAGGGATGGCTACACCTTC,CASSQDRESPGITSLSRDGYTF
TRBV2,TRBJ1-2,-,-,TGTGCCAGCCGGGGCGTAAACTATGGCTACACCTTC,CASRGVNYGYTF
TRBV29-1,TRBJ2-3,few,TRBD2,TGCAGCGTGGTAGCGGGGGGAACAGATACGCAGTATTTT,CSVVAGGTDTQYF
TRBV9,TRBJ2-3,many,TRBD2,TGTGCCAGCAGCGTTAGCGGGGGACAAACAGATACGCAGTATTTT,CASSVSGGQTDTQYF
TRBV5-4,TRBJ2-3,many,-,TGTGCCAGCCCGACACTATCTAGCACAGATACGCAGTATTTT,CASPTLSSTDTQYF
TRBV20-1,TRBJ1-2,many,TRBD1,TGCAGTGCTACCAGATATAAAACAGGGGCTAGGATATATGGCTACACCTTC,CSATRYKTGARIYGYTF
TRBV15,TRBJ2-5,many,TRBD1,TGTGCCACCAGCAGAGCAAACAGGGGGCAAGAGACCCAGTACTTC,CATSRANRGQETQYF
TRBV20-1,TRBJ1-1,many,-,TGCAGTGCTAGAGATGACAGAAACACTGAAGCTTTCTTT,CSARDDRNTEAFF
TRBV7-8,TRBJ2-3,few,-,TGTGCCAGCTCCCACACCGGGGTCCACACAGATACGCAGTATTTT,CASSHTGVHTDTQYF
TRBV7-9,TRBJ2-6,many,-,TGTGCCAGCAGCTCATCCCGGACGGACGACTCTGGGGCCAACGTCCTGACTTTC,CASSSSRTDDSGANVLTF
TRBV3-1,TRBJ2-2,many,-,TGTGCCAGCAGCCAAGCTTGGGCCGGGGAGCTGTTTTTT,CASSQAWAGELFF
TRBV7-6,TRBJ1-2,-,TRBD1,TGTGCCAGCAGCCGTTCTTCTAGACAGGGCGGTAGTGGCTACACCTTC,CASSRSSRQGGSGYTF
TRBV28,TRBJ1-2,many,-,TGTGCCAGCGGGGACAATGGGGGCTATGGCTACACCTTC,CASGDNGGYGYTF
TRBV15,TRBJ1-1,many,-,TGTGCCACCAGCTCAACAGGGAGAGCGAACACTGAAGCTTTCTTT,CATSSTGRANTEAFF
TRBV5-6,TRBJ1-5,-,TRBD1,TGTGCCAGCAGCTCCGGGACAGGGGGAAATCAGCCCCAGCATTTT,CASSSGTGGNQPQHF
TRBV29-1,TRBJ1-5,many,-,TGCAGCATCCGGCTGGGGGGGGAGGGCAATCAGCCCCAGCATTTT,CSIRLGGEGNQPQHF
TRBV7-3,TRBJ2-5,many,-,TGTGCCAGCAGCCCGCTAGCAACAGAGACCCAGTACTTC,CASSPLATETQYF
TRBV6-2/TRBV6-3,TRBJ2-6,many,-,TGTGCCAGCAGAACGATTGGTGGCGTCCTGACTTTC,CASRTIGGVLTF
TRBV18,TRBJ1-1,-,TRBD1,TGTGCCAGCTCACCAAACTTGAGACAGGGGAGGAACACTGAAGCTTTCTTT,CASSPNLRQGRNTEAFF
TRBV5-6,TRBJ2-5,many,TRBD1,TGTGCCAGCAGCTACGAAAGGACAGGGGGCAGGGAGACCCAGTACTTC,CASSYERTGGRETQYF
TRBV10-3,TRBJ2-7,many,-,TGTGCCATCAAGGTGGGCTACGAGCAGTACTTC,CAIKVGYEQYF
TRBV7-6,TRBJ2-1,many,-,TGTGCCAGCAGCTTAGAATCTCCTTTGGTCACCCAAAGCTCCTACAATGAGCAGTTCTTC,CASSLESPLVTQSSYNEQFF
TRBV27,TRBJ1-5,many,-,TGTGCCAGCAGTTTATCGGCCGACAATCAGCCCCAGCATTTT,CASSLSADNQPQHF
TRBV7-9,TRBJ2-1,few,TRBD1,TGTGCCAGCAGCTTCGAGACAGGGGTAATAAGAGATGAGCAGTTCTTC,CASSFETGVIRDEQFF
TRBV20-1,TRBJ2-5,many,-,TGCAGTGCCAACCACGGACCGGGACACAAAGAGACCCAGTACTTC,CSANHGPGHKETQYF
TRBV29-1,TRBJ1-1,many,-,TGCAGCGTAGCCCGGACAGAGAACACTGAAGCTTTCTTT,CSVARTENTEAFF